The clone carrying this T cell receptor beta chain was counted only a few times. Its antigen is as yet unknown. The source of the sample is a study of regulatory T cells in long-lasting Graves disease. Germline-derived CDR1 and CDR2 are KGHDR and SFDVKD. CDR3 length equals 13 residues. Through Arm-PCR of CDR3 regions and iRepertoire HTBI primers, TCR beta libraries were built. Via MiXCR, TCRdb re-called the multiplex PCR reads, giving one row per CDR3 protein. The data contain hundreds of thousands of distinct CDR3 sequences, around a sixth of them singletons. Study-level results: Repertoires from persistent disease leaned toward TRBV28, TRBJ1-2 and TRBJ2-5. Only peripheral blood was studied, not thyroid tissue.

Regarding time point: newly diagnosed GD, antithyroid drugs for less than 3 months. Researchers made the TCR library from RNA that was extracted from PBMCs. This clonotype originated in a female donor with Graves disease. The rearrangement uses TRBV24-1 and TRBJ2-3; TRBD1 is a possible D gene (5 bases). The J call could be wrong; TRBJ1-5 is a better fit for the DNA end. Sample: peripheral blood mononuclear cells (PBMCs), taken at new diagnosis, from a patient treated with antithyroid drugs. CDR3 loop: CATSDSGLDTQHF. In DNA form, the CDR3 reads TGTGCCACCAGTGACTCAGGGTTAGATACGCAGCATTTT.